Listed here are 32 T cell receptor beta chains from one sample, sequenced in a study of T cells in Graves' hyperthyroidism and ophthalmopathy. What was amplified from RNA transcripts were TCR beta CDR3 regions. HTBI primers were used for first-round RT-PCR of the TCR CDR3. TCRdb redid the calling of the multiplex PCR reads with MiXCR, one entry per CDR3 protein. The profile shows around 580,000 distinct CDR3 sequences, 46% of them singletons. Input material: peripheral blood or thyroid tissue (not recorded which). The receptors derive from a woman under 30 with Graves' hyperthyroidism.

This clonotype was recorded many times. The rearrangement links TRBV6-5 to TRBJ1-1; no definite D call. Trimming shortened V by 2 bases and J by 4 bases, and 11 bases separated the two germline ends. CDR1 and CDR2 (germline): MNHEY, SVGAGI. This CDR3 has 14 amino acids. CDR3 DNA sequence: TGTGCCAGCAGTTACGATCCGTCGGGCACTGAAGCTTTCTTT. Amino acids: CASSYDPSGTEAFF.

This clonotype was found many times. The rearrangement uses TRBV29-1 and TRBJ1-1; 8 bases are shared with TRBD1. The trim removed 4 bases at V and 8 bases at J, leaving 6 bases unmatched. The CDR3 runs 12 residues. Germline V lookup: CDR1 SQVTM, CDR2 ANQGSEA. In nucleotides, the CDR3 is TGCAGCGTTGGTCGACAGGGGCGGGAAGCTTTCTTT. Its translation: CSVGRQGREAFF.

The rearrangement uses TRBV29-1 and TRBJ1-4; 7 nucleotides align to TRBD1. This CDR3 region has 13 residues. V shed 7 bases and J 6 bases; nucleotides not matched to a gene: 8. CDR1 is SQVTM and CDR2 is ANQGSEA in the germline V gene. The CDR3 sequence: CSARDSRDEKLFF. The CDR3 nucleotides read TGCAGCGCGCGGGACAGTCGCGATGAAAAACTGTTTTTT.

The gene calls are TRBV2 and TRBJ1-1; D is uncertain. V lost 6 bases, J lost 3 bases, and 20 bases lay in between. Germline assignment: CDR1 SNHLY and CDR2 FYNNEI. This CDR3 has 16 amino acids. The CDR3: CASRLLESQGDTEAFF. CDR3 nucleotide sequence: TGTGCCAGCAGGTTATTGGAAAGCCAAGGAGACACTGAAGCTTTCTTT.

Written as DNA, the CDR3 is TGTGCCAGCAGCTTATCAGCGGGGGGGCTTAGCTACGAGCATTTT. Its translation: CASSLSAGGLSYEHF. The chain recombines TRBV7-3 with TRBJ1-5; the D gene is possibly TRBD1 (6 bases). The CDR3 totals 15 residues. V lost 2 bases to trimming and J lost 14 bases, with 22 bases between them. Looked up from germline, CDR1 is SGHTA and CDR2 is FQGTGA. The variable domain in full, completed from reference TRBV7-3 and TRBJ1-5, reads GAGVSQTPSNKVTEKGKYVELRCDPISGHTALYWYRQSLGQGPEFLIYFQGTGAADDSGLPNDRFFAVRPEGSVSTLKIQRTERGDSAVYLCASSLSAGGLSYEHFGDGTRLSIL.

This chain links TRBV2 with TRBJ1-3, with 8 bases lining up with TRBD1. The CDR3 totals 16 residues. Looked up from germline, CDR1 is SNHLY and CDR2 is FYNNEI. The J segment lost 3 bases and the V segment lost 6 bases, leaving 10 bases of the junction unmatched. CDR3 in amino acids: CASSADRVRFGNTIYF. In nucleotides, the CDR3 is TGTGCCAGCAGCGCGGACAGGGTGAGGTTTGGAAACACCATATATTTT.

This clonotype was seen repeatedly, ten times or more. The chain carries TRBV12-5 and TRBJ1-3; 10 positions match TRBD1. The CDR3 loop spans 16 amino acids. From germline, CDR1 is LGHNT and CDR2 FRNRAP. The J segment lost 7 bases and the V segment lost 6 bases, leaving 12 bases of the junction unmatched. CDR3 residues: CASGGKRDRGKNTIYF. The DNA for the CDR3 is TGTGCTAGTGGAGGTAAGCGGGACAGGGGTAAGAACACCATATATTTT.

A few counts support this clonotype. The chain employs TRBV6-1 and TRBJ2-5, with 7 bases identical to TRBD1. J was trimmed by 3 bases and V by 4 bases; bases with no gene match: 14. In germline, CDR1 is MNHNS, CDR2 SASEGT. The CDR3 loop spans 17 amino acids. The CDR3 loop is CASSVSGGWGTEETQYF. CDR3 bases: TGTGCCAGCAGTGTAAGTGGAGGCTGGGGGACAGAAGAGACCCAGTACTTC.

The chain combines TRBV20-1 with TRBJ2-4, with 7 bases lining up with TRBD1. There are 15 residues in the CDR3. The ends lost 5 bases at V and 7 bases at J; junction bases unmatched: 14. CDR1 is DFQATT, CDR2 SNEGSKA, per germline (reference sequence). In DNA, the CDR3 is TGCAGTGCTCAGAGAAGGAGGACAGGCGGGAACATTCAGTACTTC. Encoded protein: CSAQRRRTGGNIQYF.

This clonotype was counted ten times or more. The chain recombines TRBV12-3 or TRBV12-4 with TRBJ2-7; tentative D call: TRBD2 (6 bases). The CDR3 contains 15 residues. Trimming removed 6 bases from V and 4 bases from J, with 19 bases in between. The DNA for the CDR3 is TGTGCCAGCAGCTGGATCGGGCAGGGACTTTACGAGCAGTACTTC. Protein sequence: CASSWIGQGLYEQYF.

The table lists this clonotype with many counts. The chain employs TRBV12-5 and TRBJ1-5; no clear D. This CDR3 has 14 amino acids. CDR1 is LGHNT and CDR2 is FRNRAP in the germline V gene. V was shortened by 1 base and J by 1 base, with 5 bases between the two germline ends. The CDR3 here is CASGLEGSNQPQHF. CDR3 DNA: TGTGCTAGTGGTTTGGAGGGCAGCAATCAGCCCCAGCATTTT.

V gene TRBV7-2 combines with J gene TRBJ1-2, with D unresolved. The CDR3 totals 11 residues. Germline V gene sequence: CDR1 SGHTA, CDR2 FQGNSA. Trimming stripped 5 bases from V and 12 bases from J, with 13 bases between. CDR3 region: CASSPRLGDTF. CDR3 coding DNA: TGTGCCAGCAGCCCTCGGTTAGGCGACACCTTC.

This clonotype was recorded many times. J is TRBJ1-1 and V is TRBV19; 8 bases align to TRBD1. This CDR3 has 12 residues. V trimming: 7 bases; J trimming: 8 bases; junction bases outside the gene matches: 6. Germline lookup yields CDR1 LNHDA and CDR2 SQIVND (reference sequence). The CDR3 nucleotides read TGTGCCAGTAAGGTTCGGACAGGGGAAGCTTTCTTT. It codes for CASKVRTGEAFF.

The rearrangement links TRBV2 to TRBJ1-4, with 8 bases lining up with TRBD1. CDR3 length: 16 residues. V was pared by 4 bases and J by 5 bases, with 9 bases of the junction left unmatched. Germline V gene data show CDR1 as SNHLY and CDR2 as FYNNEI. The DNA for the CDR3 is TGTGCCAGCAGTGCTGCCCCAGGGGGCCCCAATGAAAAACTGTTTTTT. The encoded protein is CASSAAPGGPNEKLFF.

This clonotype was observed many times. The chain joins TRBV20-1 to TRBJ1-1, with D maybe TRBD1 (6 bases). The CDR3 length is 14 residues. CDR1 DFQATT and CDR2 SNEGSKA come from the germline V gene (reference sequence). CDR3 coding DNA: TGCAGGTGGGGGTCGACAGGCCGGAACACTGAAGCTTTCTTT. This sequence encodes CRWGSTGRNTEAFF.

The chain links TRBV6-5 to TRBJ1-2; 8 bases line up with TRBD1. The CDR3 runs 16 residues. The J segment lost 3 bases and the V segment lost 5 bases, leaving 11 bases of the junction unmatched. Per germline, CDR1 MNHEY and CDR2 SVGAGI. CDR3 nucleotides: TGTGCCAGCAGTCCCCCCCAACAGGGGGGCTACTATGGCTACACCTTC. Encoded protein: CASSPPQQGGYYGYTF.

This clonotype was seen once. This chain uses TRBV11-2 with TRBJ1-4; no definite D call. Per germline, CDR1 SGHAT and CDR2 FQNNGV. The CDR3 is 15 residues long. The ends were cut back, 0 bases at V and 8 bases at J, with 13 bases in the middle. The CDR3 loop reads CASSLDDVGREKLFF. DNA for the CDR3: TGTGCCAGCAGCTTAGATGATGTCGGAAGAGAAAAACTGTTTTTT.

J is TRBJ1-6 and V is TRBV7-3; 9 nucleotides align to TRBD1. Germline values: CDR1 SGHTA, CDR2 FQGTGA. This CDR3 region has 16 residues. Trimming at V came to 4 bases and at J to 7 bases, leaving 8 bases not matched to a gene. The CDR3 loop is CASSWTHRGHNSPLHF. The CDR3 bases are TGTGCCAGCAGCTGGACTCACAGGGGGCACAATTCACCCCTCCACTTT.

Concerning this clonotype: One base away lies a much larger clone, so this may be a sequencing read error. This chain joins TRBV7-9 and TRBJ2-7; 7 bases fit TRBD2. Germline V lookup: CDR1 SEHNR, CDR2 FQNEAQ (reference sequence). The CDR3 totals 15 residues. V lost 10 bases to trimming and J lost 3 bases; unmatched junction nucleotides: 15. The CDR3 reads CANRKDGAGSYEQYF. In DNA form, the CDR3 reads TGTGCCAACCGTAAAGATGGAGCGGGGAGCTACGAGCAGTACTTC.

This clonotype was recorded many times. This rearrangement joins TRBV7-9 to TRBJ1-2, with D unresolved. V lost 5 bases and J lost 8, with 12 bases in between. Germline assignment: CDR1 SEHNR and CDR2 FQNEAQ (reference sequence). This CDR3 comprises 12 residues. CDR3 DNA: TGTGCCAGCAGCCCACGCCGAAAGGGCTACACCTTC. Amino acids: CASSPRRKGYTF.

The CDR3 DNA sequence: TGTGCCACCAGCAGCCCGGAGACAGGGACTTCACCCCTCCACTTT. Protein: CATSSPETGTSPLHF. The chain is built from TRBV15 and TRBJ1-6; 7 positions match TRBD1. CDR1 is LNHNV, CDR2 YYDKDF, per germline (reference sequence). This CDR3 is built from 15 residues. The V segment lost 3 bases and the J segment 9 bases; nucleotides outside the gene matches: 8.

At least ten counts were recorded for this clonotype. The chain uses TRBV7-2 and TRBJ2-7; either TRBD1 or TRBD2 may fit D (5 bases each). V gave up 5 bases and J gave up 5 bases, with 16 bases separating them. The germline V gene has CDR1 SGHTA and CDR2 FQGNSA. The CDR3 has 14 residues. CDR3 DNA sequence: TGTGCCAGCAGCAACGGGATTCCCAGGGACGAGCAGTACTTC. Its protein product is CASSNGIPRDEQYF.

This clonotype came up once. This may stem from a read error, because a much larger clone lies one nucleotide away. This is likely a read error, given that the CDR3 carries no conserved phenylalanine or tryptophan at its end. The chain employs TRBV12-3 or TRBV12-4 and TRBJ2-7, with 9 bases that match TRBD1. V lost 6 bases and J lost 1; bases outside the gene matches: 10. The CDR3 runs to 16 residues. The CDR3 DNA is TGTGCCAGCAGCTTCCAAGGGACAGGGCTTTCCTACGAGCAGTACCTC. Amino acids: CASSFQGTGLSYEQYL.

There are many counts of this clonotype. This chain links TRBV7-6 with TRBJ2-2; the match to TRBD1 covers 9 bases. Trimming cost V 6 bases and J 4 bases; bases outside gene matches: 9. The CDR3 has 16 amino acids. Germline CDR1 SGHVS, CDR2 FNYEAQ. In DNA, the CDR3 is TGTGCCAGCAGTCAAACGGGACAGGGAGGCACCGGGGAGCTGTTTTTT. Translation gives CASSQTGQGGTGELFF. Full variable domain (outside the CDR3, taken from reference TRBV7-6 and TRBJ2-2): GAGVSQSPRYKVTKRGQDVALRCDPISGHVSLYWYRQALGQGPEFLTYFNYEAQQDKSGLPNDRFSAERPEGSISTLTIQRTEQRDSAMYRCASSQTGQGGTGELFFGEGSRLTVL.

The chain joins TRBV29-1 to TRBJ1-1; D may be TRBD1 (6 bases). This CDR3 has 11 amino acids. CDR1 is SQVTM and CDR2 is ANQGSEA in the germline V gene. The V end lost 8 bases, the J end lost 4 bases, and 11 bases lay between the germline ends. CDR3 loop: CSPGGGTEAFF. CDR3 sequence (DNA): TGCAGCCCAGGAGGGGGCACTGAAGCTTTCTTT.

The chain links TRBV7-9 to TRBJ2-5; TRBD1 matches at 7 bases. The CDR3 consists of 15 residues. Trimming removed 5 bases from V and 9 bases from J; junction bases left unmatched: 15. In germline, CDR1 is SEHNR, CDR2 FQNEAQ (reference sequence). CDR3 nucleotide sequence: TGTGCCAGCAGCACCGGGATCAGGGGGTCTCAGCCCCAGTACTTC. Protein: CASSTGIRGSQPQYF.

This clonotype was seen repeatedly, ten times or more. J is TRBJ2-5 and V is TRBV7-2; D is perhaps TRBD1 (6 bases). Germline V CDR1 and CDR2: SGHTA, FQGNSA. Between the trimmed V and J ends, which lost 3 bases and 1 base, there was a span of 9 bases. CDR3 length: 14 residues. The CDR3 spells CASSFQGTQETQYF. DNA of the CDR3: TGTGCCAGCAGCTTCCAGGGGACCCAAGAGACCCAGTACTTC. Supplemented by reference TRBV7-2 and TRBJ2-5, the full variable domain reads GAGVSQSPSNKVTEKGKDVELRCDPISGHTALYWYRQSLGQGLEFLIYFQGNSAPDKSGLPSDRFSAERTGGSVSTLTIQRTQQEDSAVYLCASSFQGTQETQYFGPGTRLLVL.

This clonotype was detected many times. The gene calls are TRBV12-3 or TRBV12-4 and TRBJ2-5; D unclear. V lost 1 base, J lost 5 bases, and 14 bases lay in between. This CDR3 has 15 amino acids. The CDR3 sequence is CASSLGLGLSETQYF. The CDR3 region has the DNA TGTGCCAGCAGTTTAGGGCTCGGGCTGTCGGAGACCCAGTACTTC.

This clonotype was picked up many times. The rearrangement links TRBV13 to TRBJ1-1; the D is unclear. The CDR3 is made up of 14 amino acids. The germline V and J ends were trimmed by 0 bases and 5 bases, with 10 bases remaining between them. Germline CDR1 PRHDT, CDR2 FYEKMQ (reference sequence). The CDR3 region is CASSLGYGETEAFF. DNA of the CDR3: TGTGCCAGCAGCTTAGGGTATGGGGAAACTGAAGCTTTCTTT.

This clonotype came up many times. This chain uses TRBV10-3 with TRBJ2-7, with 8 bases lining up with TRBD1. With 6 bases clipped from V and 5 bases from J, the junction kept 6 bases outside the gene matches. Germline V lookup: CDR1 ENHRY, CDR2 SYGVKD. This CDR3 has 13 amino acids. CDR3 loop: CAISLDRDDEQYF. In nucleotides, the CDR3 is TGTGCCATCAGCCTGGACAGGGACGACGAGCAGTACTTC.

This clonotype was seen more than once but under ten times. The chain's CDR3 is CASSHQGGSYNEKLFF. The CDR3 DNA reads TGTGCCAGCAGCCACCAAGGGGGCTCCTATAATGAAAAACTGTTTTTT. V usage is TRBV7-9 and J usage is TRBJ1-4, with TRBD1 matching 7 bases. The CDR3 has 16 residues. Trimming at V came to 5 bases and at J to 4 bases, leaving 10 bases not matched to a gene. In germline, CDR1 is SEHNR, CDR2 FQNEAQ (reference sequence).

This clonotype was observed at least ten times. The rearrangement links TRBV4-2 to TRBJ2-7, with D perhaps matching TRBD1 (6 bases). Trimming removed 1 base at V and 2 bases at J, with 18 bases between. Germline CDR1 and CDR2: LGHNA and YNFKEQ. The CDR3 is 17 amino acids. DNA for the CDR3: TGTGCCAGCAGCCAAGCGCACCAAGGGAAGGGGGCCTACGAGCAGTACTTC. It translates to CASSQAHQGKGAYEQYF.